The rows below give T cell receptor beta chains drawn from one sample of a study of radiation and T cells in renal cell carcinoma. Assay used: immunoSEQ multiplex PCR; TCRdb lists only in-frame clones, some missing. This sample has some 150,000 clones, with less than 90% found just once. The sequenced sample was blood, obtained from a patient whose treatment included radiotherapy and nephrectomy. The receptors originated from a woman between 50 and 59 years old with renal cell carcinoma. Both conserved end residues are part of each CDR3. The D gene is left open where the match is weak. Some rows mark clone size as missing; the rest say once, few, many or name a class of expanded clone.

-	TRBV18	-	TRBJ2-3	CASSPGERTDTQYF	TGTGCCAGCTCACCAGGGGAACGCACAGATACGCAGTATTTT
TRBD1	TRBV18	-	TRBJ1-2	CASSPGQGGFGYTF	TGTGCCAGCTCACCGGGACAGGGCGGTTTTGGCTACACCTTC
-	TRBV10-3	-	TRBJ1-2	CASHRAQLANYGYTF	TGTGCCTCACACCGGGCACAACTAGCTAACTATGGCTACACCTTC
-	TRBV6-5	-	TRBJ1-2	CASRRPFNYGYTF	TGTGCCAGCAGGCGGCCGTTTAACTATGGCTACACCTTC
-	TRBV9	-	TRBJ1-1	CASSVDPQNTEAFF	TGTGCCAGCAGCGTAGATCCCCAGAACACTGAAGCTTTCTTT
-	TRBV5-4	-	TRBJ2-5	CASSLKTGTYQETQYF	TGTGCCAGCAGCTTAAAGACAGGAACGTACCAAGAGACCCAGTACTTC
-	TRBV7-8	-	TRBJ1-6	CASTGHENSPLHF	TGTGCCAGCACGGGGCATGAGAATTCACCCCTCCACTTT
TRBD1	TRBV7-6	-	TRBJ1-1	CASSLGQGTEAFF	TGTGCCAGCAGCTTAGGACAGGGTACTGAAGCTTTCTTT
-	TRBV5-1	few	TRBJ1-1	CASTLSVNTEAFF	TGCGCCAGCACGCTGTCAGTGAACACTGAAGCTTTCTTT
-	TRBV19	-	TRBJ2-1	CASMLRGVGVNEQFF	TGTGCCAGTATGCTAAGGGGAGTCGGCGTCAATGAGCAGTTCTTC
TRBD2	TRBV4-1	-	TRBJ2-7	CASSLRLAGEDEQYF	TGCGCCAGCAGCCTACGGCTAGCGGGAGAGGACGAGCAGTACTTC
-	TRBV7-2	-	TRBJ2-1	CASSPHGSYNEQFF	TGTGCCAGCAGCCCCCACGGCTCCTACAATGAGCAGTTCTTC
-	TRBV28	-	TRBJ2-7	CAWGFRGALSYEQYF	TGTGCCTGGGGATTTCGGGGGGCGCTTTCCTACGAGCAGTACTTC
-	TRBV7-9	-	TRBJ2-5	CASSWRDPGETQYF	TGTGCCAGCAGCTGGCGTGATCCTGGGGAGACCCAGTACTTC
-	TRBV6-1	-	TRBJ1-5	CASSERGRPRPNYQPQHF	TGTGCCAGCAGTGAGAGGGGAAGGCCGCGGCCGAATTATCAGCCCCAGCATTTT
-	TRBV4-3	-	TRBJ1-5	CASSPHRETQPQHF	TGCGCCAGCAGCCCCCACAGGGAGACTCAGCCCCAGCATTTT
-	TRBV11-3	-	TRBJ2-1	CASSLGGLGNNEQFF	TGTGCCAGCAGCTTAGGAGGGTTGGGAAACAATGAGCAGTTCTTC
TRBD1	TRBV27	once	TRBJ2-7	CASSFLGQSYEQYF	TGTGCCAGCAGTTTCCTGGGACAGTCCTACGAGCAGTACTTC
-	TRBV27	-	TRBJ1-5	CASSESGQRRYSNQPQHF	TGTGCCAGCAGCGAGTCGGGACAAAGACGATATAGCAATCAGCCCCAGCATTTT
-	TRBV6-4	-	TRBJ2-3	CASSEMAGRTDTQYF	TGTGCCAGCAGTGAAATGGCGGGACGCACAGATACGCAGTATTTT
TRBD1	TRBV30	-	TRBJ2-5	CAWSVPWTGWETQYF	TGTGCCTGGAGTGTACCCTGGACAGGTTGGGAGACCCAGTACTTC
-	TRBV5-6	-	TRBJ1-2	CASSPSGQATYGYTF	-
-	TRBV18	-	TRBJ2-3	CASSPNEGDTQYF	TGTGCCAGCTCACCGAATGAGGGGGATACGCAGTATTTT
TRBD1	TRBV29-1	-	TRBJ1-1	CSSTGGNTEAFF	TGCAGCTCTACAGGGGGTAACACTGAAGCTTTCTTT
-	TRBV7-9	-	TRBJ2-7	CASSPRDSAYEQYF	TGTGCCAGCAGCCCCCGGGACTCCGCCTACGAGCAGTACTTC
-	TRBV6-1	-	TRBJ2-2	CASSPSPANTGELFF	TGTGCCAGCAGTCCGTCCCCAGCGAACACCGGGGAGCTGTTTTTT
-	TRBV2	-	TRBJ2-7	CASSEPPSGPYEQYF	TGTGCCAGCAGTGAACCCCCCAGCGGACCCTACGAGCAGTACTTC
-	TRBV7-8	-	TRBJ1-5	CASSRTENQPQHF	TGTGCCAGCAGCCGGACGGAAAATCAGCCCCAGCATTTT
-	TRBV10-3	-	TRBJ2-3	CAISESTDTQYF	TGTGCCATCAGTGAGTCGACAGATACGCAGTATTTT
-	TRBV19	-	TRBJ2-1	CASSIGDEQFF	TGTGCCAGTAGTATTGGAGATGAGCAGTTCTTC
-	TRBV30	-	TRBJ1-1	CAWSVIEAAEAFF	TGTGCCTGGAGTGTAATCGAGGCAGCCGAAGCTTTCTTT
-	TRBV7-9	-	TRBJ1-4	CASSLPGAKEKLFF	TGTGCCAGCAGCTTACCAGGGGCGAAGGAAAAACTGTTTTTT
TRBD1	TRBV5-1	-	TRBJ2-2	CASTRTGGAGELFF	TGCGCCAGCACCAGGACAGGGGGTGCCGGGGAGCTGTTTTTT
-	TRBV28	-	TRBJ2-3	CASSFGWTTDTQYF	TGTGCCAGCAGTTTTGGTTGGACAACGGATACGCAGTATTTT
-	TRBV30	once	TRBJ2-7	CAWTHDRGYGAEQYF	TGTGCCTGGACCCACGACCGTGGGTACGGGGCCGAGCAGTACTTC
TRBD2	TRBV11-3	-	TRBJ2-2	CASSLMAGGDGELFF	TGTGCCAGCAGCTTGATGGCGGGGGGAGACGGGGAGCTGTTTTTT
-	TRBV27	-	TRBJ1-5	CASRLWGENQPQHF	TGTGCCAGCAGGTTGTGGGGGGAAAATCAGCCCCAGCATTTT
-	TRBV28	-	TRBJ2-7	CASSLYPREAYF	TGTGCCAGCAGTTTGTATCCAAGGGAAGCGTACTTC
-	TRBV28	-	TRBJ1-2	CASSTPDRGGNGYTF	TGTGCCAGCAGTACCCCTGATCGGGGAGGGAATGGCTACACCTTC
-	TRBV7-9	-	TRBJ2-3	CASSLGGDPSTDTQYF	TGTGCCAGCAGCTTAGGGGGGGACCCTAGCACAGATACGCAGTATTTT
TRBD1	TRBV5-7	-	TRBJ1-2	CASSIQGALYGYTF	TGTGCCAGCAGCATACAGGGGGCCCTCTATGGCTACACCTTC
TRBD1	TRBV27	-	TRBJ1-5	CASRTGWNSNQPQHF	TGTGCCAGCAGGACAGGGTGGAATAGCAATCAGCCCCAGCATTTT
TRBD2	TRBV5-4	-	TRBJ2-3	CASSPRTSGVTDTQYF	TGTGCCAGCAGCCCAAGGACTAGCGGGGTCACAGATACGCAGTATTTT
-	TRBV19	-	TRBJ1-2	CASSIEGRTPNYGYTF	TGTGCCAGTAGTATAGAAGGGCGGACACCTAACTATGGCTACACCTTC
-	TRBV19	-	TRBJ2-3	CASSTLRDLPDTQYF	TGTGCCAGTAGTACTCTACGGGACCTCCCAGATACGCAGTATTTT
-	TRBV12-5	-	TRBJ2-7	CASGSEKKVVPTYEQYF	TGTGCTAGTGGTTCGGAAAAAAAGGTAGTTCCGACCTACGAGCAGTACTTC